These T cell receptor beta chains were read from a single sample in a study of T cell repertoires in cytomegalovirus infection. TCRdb analysed the reads with MiXCR anew, one entry per CDR3 protein. Of 650,000 to 900,000 distinct CDR3 sequences listed, about 29% are singletons. Their antigens remain unidentified. The source was cultured CD8+ T cells from PBMCs, collected from culture after CMV antigen stimulation. These receptors came from a human donor in good health (CMV status not recorded). Some clones in this sample may be carry-over from other donors' samples. Both conserved end residues are part of each CDR3. The D gene is left open where the match is weak. A clone size is listed for some rows: how often the clone was seen (once, few, many), or a class if it is expanded.

d_call	v_call	j_call	clone_size	cdr3_length	cdr3_aa	cdr3_nt
NA	TRBV12-3/TRBV12-4	TRBJ2-1	NA	14	CASSGETVNNEQFF	TGTGCCAGCAGTGGTGAGACAGTGAACAATGAGCAGTTCTTC
TRBD1	TRBV5-4	TRBJ2-2	NA	13	CASSPRQGGELFF	TGTGCCAGCAGCCCTAGACAGGGCGGGGAGCTGTTTTTT
NA	TRBV11-3	TRBJ2-2	NA	16	CASSGPGQGNTGELFF	TGTGCCAGCAGCGGCCCGGGTCAGGGAAACACCGGGGAGCTGTTTTTT
NA	TRBV12-3/TRBV12-4	TRBJ1-3	NA	14	CASGARGAEDTIYF	TGTGCCAGCGGGGCGCGGGGGGCTGAGGACACCATATATTTT
NA	TRBV4-1	TRBJ1-5	NA	15	CASSRSQEVNQPQHF	TGCGCCAGCAGCCGCTCACAGGAGGTCAATCAGCCCCAGCATTTT
TRBD1	TRBV2	TRBJ1-5	few	14	CASSEGTGGQPQHF	TGTGCCAGCAGTGAGGGGACAGGGGGCCAGCCCCAGCATTTT
NA	TRBV12-3/TRBV12-4	TRBJ2-1	NA	17	CASSSDRGQRQYNEQFF	TGTGCCAGCAGTTCGGACCGTGGCCAACGGCAATACAATGAGCAGTTCTTC
NA	TRBV5-4	TRBJ1-1	NA	15	CASSPRADMNTEAFF	TGTGCCAGCAGCCCCCGGGCAGATATGAACACTGAAGCTTTCTTT
NA	TRBV12-3/TRBV12-4	TRBJ1-1	NA	13	CASSFQRVTEAFF	TGTGCCAGCAGTTTTCAGAGGGTCACTGAAGCTTTCTTT
NA	TRBV23-1	TRBJ1-4	NA	16	CASSQSGVDSNEKLFF	TGCGCCAGCAGTCAATCGGGAGTAGACTCTAATGAAAAACTGTTTTTT
TRBD2	TRBV20-1	TRBJ2-1	NA	16	CSPWTSGPSSYNEQFF	TGCAGTCCGTGGACTAGCGGGCCGAGCTCCTACAATGAGCAGTTCTTC
NA	TRBV27	TRBJ2-2	NA	15	CASSRTGIGTGELFF	TGTGCCAGCAGCCGTACAGGGATCGGCACCGGGGAGCTGTTTTTT
NA	TRBV6-1	TRBJ2-2	NA	15	CASSEWSGSAGELFF	TGTGCCAGCAGTGAATGGTCGGGCTCGGCCGGGGAGCTGTTTTTT
NA	TRBV7-9	TRBJ2-7	NA	11	CALTAPYEQYF	TGTGCCCTTACCGCGCCCTACGAGCAGTACTTC
TRBD1	TRBV27	TRBJ1-2	few	15	CASSHQTGSLGGYTF	TGTGCCAGCAGTCACCAGACAGGGAGCCTAGGGGGCTACACCTTC
NA	TRBV20-1	TRBJ2-3	NA	12	CSAIDSTDTQYF	TGCAGTGCTATCGACAGCACAGATACGCAGTATTTT
TRBD1	TRBV19	TRBJ2-2	few	15	CASLTRDSYTGELFF	TGTGCCAGCCTAACCCGGGACAGCTACACCGGGGAGCTGTTTTTT
NA	TRBV2	TRBJ2-1	few	12	CAGASLINEQFF	TGTGCCGGTGCGAGCTTGATTAATGAGCAGTTCTTC
NA	TRBV27	TRBJ1-2	NA	14	CASSDTGTNYGYTF	TGTGCCAGCAGTGACACCGGAACTAACTATGGCTACACCTTC
NA	TRBV7-2	TRBJ1-4	many	17	CASSFPGWGATNEKLFF	TGTGCCAGCAGCTTCCCCGGCTGGGGCGCAACTAATGAAAAACTGTTTTTT
NA	TRBV6-5	TRBJ2-1	NA	14	CASSPSGHPNEQFF	TGTGCCAGCAGTCCCTCGGGGCACCCCAATGAGCAGTTCTTC
NA	TRBV12-3/TRBV12-4	TRBJ1-2	few	13	CASSFTGGNGYTF	TGTGCCAGCAGTTTTACGGGGGGCAATGGCTACACCTTC
NA	TRBV12-3/TRBV12-4	TRBJ2-7	many	14	CASSLSGGGYEQYF	TGTGCCAGCAGTTTATCAGGGGGGGGTTACGAGCAGTACTTC
TRBD1	TRBV7-9	TRBJ2-5	NA	15	CASSLISGGIETQYF	TGTGCCAGCAGCTTAATTTCAGGGGGAATAGAGACCCAGTACTTC
NA	TRBV12-3/TRBV12-4	TRBJ1-3	NA	16	CASSLTPQESGNTIYF	TGTGCCAGCAGTTTAACTCCCCAGGAGTCTGGAAACACCATATATTTT
NA	TRBV4-2	TRBJ1-6	NA	14	CASSQDPNHSPLHF	TGTGCCAGCAGCCAAGACCCTAATCATTCACCCCTCCACTTT
TRBD2	TRBV15	TRBJ2-1	NA	17	CATSRGPLLAGFPEQFF	TGTGCCACCAGCAGAGGCCCCCTACTAGCGGGTTTTCCTGAGCAGTTCTTC
NA	TRBV27	TRBJ2-5	NA	17	CASSLRGDGRARETQYF	TGTGCCAGCAGTTTAAGGGGCGACGGCAGGGCTCGGGAGACCCAGTACTTC
TRBD2	TRBV27	TRBJ2-5	NA	15	CASSPTSDTQETQYF	TGTGCCAGCAGCCCCACTAGCGACACCCAAGAGACCCAGTACTTC
NA	TRBV28	TRBJ1-1	few	11	CASSFFTEAFF	TGTGCCAGCAGTTTTTTTACTGAAGCTTTCTTT
NA	TRBV12-5	TRBJ1-4	few	15	CASGGSGTTNEKLFF	TGTGCTAGTGGAGGCTCGGGGACAACTAATGAAAAACTGTTTTTT
NA	TRBV15	TRBJ1-5	NA	14	CATKEKGGNQPQHF	TGTGCCACCAAAGAGAAGGGTGGCAATCAGCCCCAGCATTTT
NA	TRBV6-5	TRBJ2-2	few	14	CASSYNDNTGELFF	TGTGCCAGCAGTTACAACGACAACACCGGGGAGCTGTTTTTT